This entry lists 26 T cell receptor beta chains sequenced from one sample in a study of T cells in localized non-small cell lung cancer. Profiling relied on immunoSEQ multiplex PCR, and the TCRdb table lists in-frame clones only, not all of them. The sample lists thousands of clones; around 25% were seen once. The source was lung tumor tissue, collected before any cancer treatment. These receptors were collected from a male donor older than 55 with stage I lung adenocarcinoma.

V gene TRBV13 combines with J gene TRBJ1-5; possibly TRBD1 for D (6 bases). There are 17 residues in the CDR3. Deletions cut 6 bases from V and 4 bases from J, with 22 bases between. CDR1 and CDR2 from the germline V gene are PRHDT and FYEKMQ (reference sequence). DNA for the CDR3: TGTGCCAGCAGTGAATGGGGGGACACCGAAGGGAATCAGCCCCAGCATTTT. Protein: CASSEWGDTEGNQPQHF.

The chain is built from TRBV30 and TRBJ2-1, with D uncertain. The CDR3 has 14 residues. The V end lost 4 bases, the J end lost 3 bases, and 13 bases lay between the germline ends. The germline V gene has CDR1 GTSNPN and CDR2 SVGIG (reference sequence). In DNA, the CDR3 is TGTGCCTGGAAGCCAGATCTAAACTACAATGAGCAGTTCTTC. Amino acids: CAWKPDLNYNEQFF.

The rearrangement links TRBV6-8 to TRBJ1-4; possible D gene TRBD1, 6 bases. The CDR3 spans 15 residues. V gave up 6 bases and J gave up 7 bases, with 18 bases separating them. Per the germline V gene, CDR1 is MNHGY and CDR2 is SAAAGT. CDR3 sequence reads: CASSRGGFLGEKLFF. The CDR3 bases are TGTGCCAGCAGCCGAGGGGGATTTTTAGGTGAAAAACTGTTTTTT.

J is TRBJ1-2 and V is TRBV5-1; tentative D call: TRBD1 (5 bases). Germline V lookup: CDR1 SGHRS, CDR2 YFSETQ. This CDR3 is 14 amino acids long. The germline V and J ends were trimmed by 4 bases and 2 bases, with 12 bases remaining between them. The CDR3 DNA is TGCGCCAGCAGCCCGAGCGGGGGAAACTATGGCTACACCTTC. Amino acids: CASSPSGGNYGYTF.

The CDR3 loop is CASSVDSRIGYEQYF. CDR3 DNA: TGTGCCAGCAGCGTAGATAGTAGGATTGGCTACGAGCAGTACTTC. The V and J genes are TRBV9 and TRBJ2-7; D is unclear. The CDR3 totals 15 residues. Germline V CDR1 and CDR2: SGDLS, YYNGEE. Trimming removed 0 bases at V and 3 bases at J, with 13 bases between.

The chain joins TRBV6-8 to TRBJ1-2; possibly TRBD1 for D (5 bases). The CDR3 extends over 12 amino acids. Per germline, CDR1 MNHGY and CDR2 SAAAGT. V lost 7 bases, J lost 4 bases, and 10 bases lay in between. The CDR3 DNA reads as TGTGCCAGCACCCCTGGGACCTATGGCTACACCTTC. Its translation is CASTPGTYGYTF.

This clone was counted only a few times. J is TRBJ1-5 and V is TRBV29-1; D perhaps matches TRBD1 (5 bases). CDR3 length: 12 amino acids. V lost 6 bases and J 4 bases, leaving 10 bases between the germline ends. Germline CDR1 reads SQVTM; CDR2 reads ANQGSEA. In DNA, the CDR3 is TGCAGCGTAACCACAGGTAATCAGCCCCAGCATTTT. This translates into CSVTTGNQPQHF.

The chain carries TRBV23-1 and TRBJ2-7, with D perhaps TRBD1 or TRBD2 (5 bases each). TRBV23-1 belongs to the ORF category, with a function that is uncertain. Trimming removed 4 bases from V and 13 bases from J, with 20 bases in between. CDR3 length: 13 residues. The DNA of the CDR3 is TGCGCCAGCAGTCTCGGGACGGGCCTATTGGTTTACTTC. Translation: CASSLGTGLLVYF.

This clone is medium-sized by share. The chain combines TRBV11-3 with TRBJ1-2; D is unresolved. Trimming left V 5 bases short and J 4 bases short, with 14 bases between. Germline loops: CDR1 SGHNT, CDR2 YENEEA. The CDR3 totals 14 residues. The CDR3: CASSPGWSPYGYTF. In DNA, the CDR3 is TGTGCCAGCAGCCCCGGGTGGAGCCCCTATGGCTACACCTTC.

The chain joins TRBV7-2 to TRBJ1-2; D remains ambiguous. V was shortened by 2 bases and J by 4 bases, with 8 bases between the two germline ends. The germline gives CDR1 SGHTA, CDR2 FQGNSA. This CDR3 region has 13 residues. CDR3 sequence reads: CASSLLNSYGYTF. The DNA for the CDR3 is TGTGCCAGCAGCTTATTAAACAGCTATGGCTACACCTTC.

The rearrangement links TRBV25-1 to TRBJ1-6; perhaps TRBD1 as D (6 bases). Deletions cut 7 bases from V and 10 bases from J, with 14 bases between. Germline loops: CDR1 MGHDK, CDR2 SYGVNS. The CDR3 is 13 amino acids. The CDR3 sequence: CASTRGGESPLHF. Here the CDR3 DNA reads TGTGCCAGCACTAGGGGGGGGGAGTCACCCCTCCACTTT.

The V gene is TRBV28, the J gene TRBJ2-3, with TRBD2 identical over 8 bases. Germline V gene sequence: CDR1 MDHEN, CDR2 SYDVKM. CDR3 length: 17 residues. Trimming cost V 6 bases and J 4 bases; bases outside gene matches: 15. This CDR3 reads CASRLMRAAGEADTQYF. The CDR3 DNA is TGTGCCAGCAGACTGATGAGGGCAGCGGGGGAAGCAGATACGCAGTATTTT.

The CDR3 nucleotides read TGTGCCAGCAGTTACGAAGCGGGGGGGCCGGCAGAGACCCAGTACTTC. It codes for CASSYEAGGPAETQYF. This chain joins TRBV6-8 and TRBJ2-5; TRBD2 matches 10 bases. CDR1 MNHGY and CDR2 SAAAGT come from the germline V gene. The CDR3 has 16 residues. The V segment lost 2 bases and the J segment 4 bases; nucleotides outside the gene matches: 7.

The CDR3 bases are TGTGCCAGCAGCTTAGGGACAGCGCAAGAGACCCAGTACTTC. Its translation: CASSLGTAQETQYF. The chain recombines TRBV11-3 with TRBJ2-5, with a weak D call TRBD1 (6 bases). The V gene's germline CDR1 is SGHNT and CDR2 YENEEA. The CDR3 runs 14 residues. V lost 1 base and J 2 bases, leaving 8 bases between the germline ends.

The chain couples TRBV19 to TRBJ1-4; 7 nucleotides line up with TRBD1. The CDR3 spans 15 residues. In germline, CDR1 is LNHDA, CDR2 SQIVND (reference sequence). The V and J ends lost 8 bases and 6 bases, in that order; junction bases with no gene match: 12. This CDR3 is CASAPPRGRDEKLFF. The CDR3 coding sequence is TGTGCCAGTGCCCCCCCGAGGGGGCGCGATGAAAAACTGTTTTTT.

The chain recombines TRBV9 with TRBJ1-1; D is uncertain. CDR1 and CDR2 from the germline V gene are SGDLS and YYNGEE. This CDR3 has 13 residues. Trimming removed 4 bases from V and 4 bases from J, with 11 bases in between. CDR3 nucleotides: TGTGCCAGCAGCTTAATCGTTGGCACTGAAGCTTTCTTT. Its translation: CASSLIVGTEAFF.

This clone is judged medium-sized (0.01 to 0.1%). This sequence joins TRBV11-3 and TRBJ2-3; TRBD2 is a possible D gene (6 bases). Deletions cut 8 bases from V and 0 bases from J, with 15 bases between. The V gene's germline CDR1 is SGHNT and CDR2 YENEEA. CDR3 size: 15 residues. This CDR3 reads CASGPRRGSTDTQYF. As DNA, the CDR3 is TGTGCCAGCGGGCCCAGGAGGGGTAGCACAGATACGCAGTATTTT.

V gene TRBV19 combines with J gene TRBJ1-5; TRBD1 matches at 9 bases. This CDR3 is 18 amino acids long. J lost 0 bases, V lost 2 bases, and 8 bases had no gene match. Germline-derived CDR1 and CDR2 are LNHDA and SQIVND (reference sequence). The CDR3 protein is CASSISGTGTFSNQPQHF. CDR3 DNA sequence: TGTGCCAGTAGTATATCAGGGACAGGGACGTTTAGCAATCAGCCCCAGCATTTT.

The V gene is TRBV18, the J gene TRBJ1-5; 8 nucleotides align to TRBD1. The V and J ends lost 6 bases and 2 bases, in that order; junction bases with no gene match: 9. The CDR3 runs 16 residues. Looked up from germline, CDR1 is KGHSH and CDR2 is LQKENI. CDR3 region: CASSAGQGAGNQPQHF. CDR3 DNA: TGTGCCAGCTCGGCTGGACAGGGTGCCGGCAATCAGCCCCAGCATTTT.

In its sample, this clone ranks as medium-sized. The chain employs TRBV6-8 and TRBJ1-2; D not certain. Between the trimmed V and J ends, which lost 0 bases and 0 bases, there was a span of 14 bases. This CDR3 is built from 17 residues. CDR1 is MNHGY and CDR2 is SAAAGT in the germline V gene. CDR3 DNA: TGTGCCAGCAGTTACTCGGCCAGTCAACTAGCTAACTATGGCTACACCTTC. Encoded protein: CASSYSASQLANYGYTF.

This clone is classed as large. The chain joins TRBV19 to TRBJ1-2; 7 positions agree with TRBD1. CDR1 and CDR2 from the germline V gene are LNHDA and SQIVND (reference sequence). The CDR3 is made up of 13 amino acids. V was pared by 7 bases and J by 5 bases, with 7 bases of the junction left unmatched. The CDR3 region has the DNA TGTGCCAGTACCCCGGACAGGATTTATGGCTACACCTTC. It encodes CASTPDRIYGYTF.

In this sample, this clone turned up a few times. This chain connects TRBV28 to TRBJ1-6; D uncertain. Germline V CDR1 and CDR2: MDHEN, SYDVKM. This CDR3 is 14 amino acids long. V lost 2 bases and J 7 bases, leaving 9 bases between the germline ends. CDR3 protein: CASSLGIGNSPLHF. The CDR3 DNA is TGTGCCAGCAGTTTAGGGATCGGGAATTCACCCCTCCACTTT.

The CDR3, as DNA: TGTGCCAGTAGTAGGGAGAGAAGGGCGAACACTGAAGCTTTCTTT. Translation gives CASSRERRANTEAFF. The V call is TRBV19, the J call TRBJ1-1, with no clear D. V lost 4 bases to trimming and J lost 1 base, with 13 bases between them. Germline V CDR1 and CDR2: LNHDA, SQIVND (reference sequence). The CDR3 has 15 amino acids.

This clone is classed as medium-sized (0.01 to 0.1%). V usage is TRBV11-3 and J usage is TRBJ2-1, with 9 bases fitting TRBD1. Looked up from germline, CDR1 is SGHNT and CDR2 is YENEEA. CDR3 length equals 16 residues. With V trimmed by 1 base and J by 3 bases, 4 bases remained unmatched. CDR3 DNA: TGTGCCAGCAGCTTAGGTTGGGACAGGGTCTACAATGAGCAGTTCTTC. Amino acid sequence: CASSLGWDRVYNEQFF. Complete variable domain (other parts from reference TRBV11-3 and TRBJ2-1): EAGVVQSPRYKIIEKKQPVAFWCNPISGHNTLYWYLQNLGQGPELLIRYENEEAVDDSQLPKDRFSAERLKGVDSTLKIQPAELGDSAVYLCASSLGWDRVYNEQFFGPGTRLTVL.

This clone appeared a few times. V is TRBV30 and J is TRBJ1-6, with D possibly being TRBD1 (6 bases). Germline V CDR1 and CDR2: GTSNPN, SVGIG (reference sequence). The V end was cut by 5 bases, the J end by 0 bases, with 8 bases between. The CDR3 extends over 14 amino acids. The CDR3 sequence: CAWVDSSYNSPLHF. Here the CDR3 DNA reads TGTGCCTGGGTGGACAGCTCCTATAATTCACCCCTCCACTTT. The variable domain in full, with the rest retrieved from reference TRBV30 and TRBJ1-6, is SQTIHQWPATLVQPVGSPLSLECTVEGTSNPNLYWYRQAAGRGLQLLFYSVGIGQISSEVPQNLSASRPQDRQFILSSKKLLLSDSGFYLCAWVDSSYNSPLHFGNGTRLTVT.

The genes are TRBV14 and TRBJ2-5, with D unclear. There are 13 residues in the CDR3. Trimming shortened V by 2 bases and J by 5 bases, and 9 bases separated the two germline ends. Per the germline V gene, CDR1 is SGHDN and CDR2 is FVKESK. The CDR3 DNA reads TGTGCCAGCAGCCAACGACCTCGGGAGACCCAGTACTTC. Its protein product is CASSQRPRETQYF.